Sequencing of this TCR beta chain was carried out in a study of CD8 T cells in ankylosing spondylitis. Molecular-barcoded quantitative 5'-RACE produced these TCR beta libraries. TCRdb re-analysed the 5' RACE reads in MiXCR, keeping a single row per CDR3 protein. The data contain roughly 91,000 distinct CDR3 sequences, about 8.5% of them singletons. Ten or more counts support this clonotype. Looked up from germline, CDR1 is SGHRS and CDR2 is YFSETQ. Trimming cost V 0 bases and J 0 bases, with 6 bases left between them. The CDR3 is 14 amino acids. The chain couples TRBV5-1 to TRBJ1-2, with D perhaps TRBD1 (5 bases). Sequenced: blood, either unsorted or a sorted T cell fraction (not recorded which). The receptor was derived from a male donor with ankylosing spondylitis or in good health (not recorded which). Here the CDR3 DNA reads TGCGCCAGCAGCTTGGACAGGTCTAACTATGGCTACACCTTC. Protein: CASSLDRSNYGYTF.